A selection of T cell receptor beta chains follows, all from one sample in a study of T cells after yellow fever vaccination. One entry per CDR3 protein results from TCRdb running MiXCR on the 5' RACE reads. This sample yields approximately 170,000 distinct CDR3 sequences, of which roughly 9.6% are seen a single time; just over 35% belongs to the top ten. This sample comprised CD8+ T cells sorted from PBMCs, obtained 15 days after the yellow fever booster vaccination. Receptor source: a man aged 18 to 29 who received the YFV17D yellow fever vaccine. Both conserved end residues are part of each CDR3. D genes are given only for firm matches. A row's size may be missing; if present it is once, few, many or a size class.

TRBJ2-4 | . | TRBV11-3 | . | CASSLGSDIQYF | TGTGCCAGCAGCTTAGGGAGCGACATTCAGTACTTC
TRBJ1-1 | TRBD1 | TRBV19 | . | CASTPGTGGFMNTEAFF | TGTGCCAGTACCCCCGGGACAGGGGGCTTTATGAACACTGAAGCTTTCTTT
TRBJ2-6 | . | TRBV27 | few | CATRGLGANVLTF | TGTGCCACCCGAGGACTTGGGGCCAACGTCCTGACTTTC
TRBJ2-5 | . | TRBV4-1 | many | CASSQDVFGGQETQYF | TGCGCCAGCAGCCAAGATGTATTTGGGGGTCAAGAGACCCAGTACTTC
TRBJ2-1 | TRBD2 | TRBV5-1 | many | CASSLAWGLGGSEQFF | TGCGCCAGCAGCTTGGCCTGGGGACTGGGCGGGAGTGAGCAGTTCTTC
TRBJ2-3 | . | TRBV5-1 | . | CASSLISGTDTQYF | TGCGCCAGCAGCTTGATTTCGGGCACAGATACGCAGTATTTT
TRBJ2-4 | TRBD1 | TRBV20-1 | . | CSARHVDRNIQYF | TGCAGTGCTAGACACGTGGACAGGAACATTCAGTACTTC
TRBJ1-6 | . | TRBV5-1 | many | CASSLVGGNNSPLHF | TGCGCCAGCAGCTTGGTTGGGGGAAATAATTCACCCCTCCACTTT
TRBJ1-5 | TRBD1 | TRBV6-2/TRBV6-3 | . | CASRLDRADQPQHF | TGTGCCAGCAGACTGGACAGGGCAGATCAGCCCCAGCATTTT
TRBJ2-7 | . | TRBV6-6 | . | CATKPSPSYEQYF | TGTGCCACCAAACCGAGCCCGTCCTACGAGCAGTACTTC
TRBJ2-2 | . | TRBV7-9 | many | CASRGPLTGELFF | TGTGCCAGCAGAGGGCCGCTCACCGGGGAGCTGTTTTTT
TRBJ1-6 | . | TRBV6-5 | many | CASSVQTAPNSPLHF | TGTGCCAGCAGTGTACAGACCGCTCCTAATTCACCCCTCCACTTT
TRBJ2-2 | TRBD1 | TRBV4-3 | few | CASSQGTGGPTGELFF | TGCGCCAGCAGCCAGGGCACAGGGGGCCCCACCGGGGAGCTGTTTTTT
TRBJ2-7 | . | TRBV29-1 | many | CSVEGDSYEQYF | TGCAGCGTTGAAGGGGATTCCTACGAGCAGTACTTC
TRBJ2-4 | . | TRBV20-1 | . | CSAQGFFGNIQYF | TGCAGTGCTCAAGGGTTTTTCGGAAACATTCAGTACTTC
TRBJ2-3 | TRBD2 | TRBV27 | few | CASTPPPGLAGNTQYF | TGTGCCAGCACCCCCCCGCCGGGACTAGCGGGGAATACGCAGTATTTT
TRBJ2-3 | TRBD1 | TRBV2 | few | CASGTGTGGETDTQYF | TGTGCCAGCGGGACCGGGACAGGGGGCGAGACAGATACGCAGTATTTT
TRBJ1-6 | . | TRBV12-3/TRBV12-4 | few | CASSLGQTVSPLHF | TGTGCCAGCAGTTTAGGACAGACTGTTTCACCCCTCCACTTT
TRBJ2-1 | . | TRBV7-9 | . | CASTTLGETGRNNEQFF | TGTGCCAGCACCACCCTAGGGGAGACGGGCCGAAACAATGAGCAGTTCTTC
TRBJ1-6 | TRBD1 | TRBV5-5 | many | CASSTTDRIGSPLHF | TGTGCCAGCAGCACAACGGACAGGATCGGGTCACCCCTCCACTTT
TRBJ2-1 | TRBD2 | TRBV4-2 | many | CASSQGAGGQVGEQFF | TGTGCCAGCAGCCAAGGAGCGGGGGGGCAGGTGGGTGAGCAGTTCTTC
TRBJ1-2 | TRBD1 | TRBV6-2/TRBV6-3 | few | CAAYGDRGQDGYTF | TGTGCCGCGTATGGAGACAGGGGGCAGGATGGCTACACCTTC
TRBJ2-3 | . | TRBV9 | many | CASSPTGAITDTQYF | TGTGCCAGCAGCCCCACCGGGGCGATCACAGATACGCAGTATTTT
TRBJ2-3 | . | TRBV28 | . | CASSSSGALRNSDTQYF | TGTGCCAGCAGTTCCTCCGGGGCCCTCAGAAACTCAGATACGCAGTATTTT
TRBJ2-7 | . | TRBV3-1 | many | CASSFGRTYEQYF | TGTGCCAGCAGTTTCGGTCGCACCTACGAGCAGTACTTC
TRBJ1-1 | TRBD1 | TRBV20-1 | . | CSASAYRTGSPEAFF | TGCAGTGCTAGTGCTTATCGGACAGGATCCCCTGAAGCTTTCTTT
TRBJ2-7 | . | TRBV7-9 | . | CASSLGTLGRKNSYEQYF | TGTGCCAGCAGTCTCGGGACTTTAGGAAGAAAGAACTCCTACGAGCAGTACTTC
TRBJ2-7 | . | TRBV4-3 | few | CASSSRWGPTYEQYF | TGCGCCAGCAGCAGTCGATGGGGCCCCACCTACGAGCAGTACTTC
TRBJ1-1 | TRBD1 | TRBV30 | few | CAWRGDRAVWDSTEAFF | TGTGCCTGGAGGGGGGACAGGGCGGTTTGGGATTCCACTGAAGCTTTCTTT
TRBJ1-4 | TRBD1 | TRBV27 | . | CASSYGTAHEKLFF | TGTGCCAGTTCTTATGGGACAGCGCATGAAAAACTGTTTTTT
TRBJ2-5 | . | TRBV4-1 | . | CASSSPEKETQYF | TGCGCCAGCAGCTCCCCAGAGAAAGAGACCCAGTACTTC
TRBJ1-2 | . | TRBV29-1 | . | CSVGPGAGSDYGYTF | TGCAGCGTGGGTCCGGGGGCAGGGTCCGACTATGGCTACACCTTC
TRBJ2-7 | . | TRBV7-9 | few | CASSLSSLEQYF | TGTGCCAGCAGCTTAAGCTCCCTCGAGCAGTACTTC
TRBJ2-3 | . | TRBV11-2 | few | CASSPQPRNTQYF | TGTGCCAGCAGCCCCCAGCCCCGGAATACGCAGTATTTT
TRBJ2-1 | TRBD2 | TRBV4-2 | few | CASSQRLAGGYSYNEQFF | TGTGCCAGCAGCCAGCGACTAGCGGGGGGCTACTCCTACAATGAGCAGTTCTTC
TRBJ2-3 | . | TRBV28 | . | CASSFRLQADTQYF | TGTGCCAGCAGTTTTCGACTACAGGCAGATACGCAGTATTTT
TRBJ1-2 | . | TRBV4-3 | few | CASSQDRGQGIYGYTF | TGCGCCAGCAGCCAAGATCGAGGGCAGGGGATCTATGGCTACACCTTC
TRBJ2-1 | . | TRBV2 | few | CASRDSTSSYNEQFF | TGTGCCAGCAGGGACTCGACGAGCTCCTACAATGAGCAGTTCTTC
TRBJ1-4 | TRBD1 | TRBV15 | . | CATSSGTGPEKLFF | TGTGCCACCAGCAGCGGGACAGGCCCTGAAAAACTGTTTTTT
TRBJ2-7 | . | TRBV4-3 | few | CASSPTRSYEQYF | TGCGCCAGCAGCCCTACTCGCTCCTACGAGCAGTACTTC
TRBJ1-5 | . | TRBV5-1 | . | CASSLGEPQHF | TGCGCCAGCAGCTTGGGCGAGCCCCAGCATTTT
TRBJ2-3 | TRBD1 | TRBV4-1 | few | CASSQTGTGVDTQYF | TGCGCCAGCAGCCAAACCGGGACAGGGGTAGATACGCAGTATTTT
TRBJ2-5 | TRBD1 | TRBV13 | . | CASSLGTGIGETQYF | TGTGCCAGCAGCCTCGGGACAGGGATCGGAGAGACCCAGTACTTC
TRBJ2-3 | TRBD2 | TRBV24-1 | few | CATSDLAGDLTDTQYF | TGTGCCACCAGTGATCTAGCGGGGGACCTCACAGATACGCAGTATTTT
TRBJ2-7 | . | TRBV4-1 | . | CASSPADWTATGEQYF | TGCGCCAGCAGCCCTGCAGATTGGACTGCGACGGGCGAGCAGTACTTC
TRBJ2-1 | . | TRBV11-1 | . | CASSPTLGLGEQFF | TGTGCCAGCAGCCCCACGTTAGGGTTAGGTGAGCAGTTCTTC
TRBJ1-2 | TRBD1 | TRBV28 | few | CASDPWDRGEVDYGYTF | TGTGCCAGCGACCCTTGGGACAGGGGAGAAGTAGACTATGGCTACACCTTC
TRBJ2-3 | TRBD2 | TRBV6-5 | many | CASNSGTSGGNEDTQYF | TGTGCCAGCAACTCCGGGACTAGCGGGGGGAATGAAGATACGCAGTATTTT